Presented here are 15 T cell receptor beta chains from one specimen sequenced in a study of radiation and T cells in renal cell carcinoma. Treatment specified: treatment-naive control, cytoreductive nephrectomy. The protocol was immunoSEQ multiplex PCR, while the TCRdb copy is restricted to in-frame clones and leaves out a portion. The table has 12,000 to 15,000 clones, around 57% seen once. The source material was tumor tissue, sampled from a patient whose treatment was nephrectomy without radiotherapy. The receptors shown here come from a man in his forties or fifties with renal cell carcinoma.

This clone was counted between two and nine times. The chain couples TRBV19 to TRBJ2-7; no clear D. Germline assignment: CDR1 LNHDA and CDR2 SQIVND (reference sequence). The V gene lost 10 bases and the J gene lost 1 base, with 11 bases spanning the gap. The CDR3 is made up of 12 amino acids. CDR3 nucleotide sequence: TGTGCCACCAAGCAAGGATCCTACGAGCAGTACTTC. Encoded protein: CATKQGSYEQYF.

The chain uses TRBV4-2 and TRBJ1-2; a possible D gene is TRBD1 (6 bases). Germline V gives CDR1 LGHNA, CDR2 YNFKEQ. Trimming shortened V by 1 base and J by 6 bases, and 18 bases separated the two germline ends. The CDR3 runs 16 residues. CDR3 loop: CASSQVQLGGADGYTF. The CDR3 coding sequence is TGTGCCAGCAGCCAAGTTCAATTGGGGGGGGCAGATGGCTACACCTTC.

This clone came up a few times. The rearrangement links TRBV7-9 to TRBJ1-1; tentatively, D is TRBD1 (5 bases). Trimming shortened V by 3 bases and J by 4 bases, and 15 bases separated the two germline ends. CDR1 and CDR2 (germline): SEHNR, FQNEAQ (reference sequence). This CDR3 has 15 residues. The DNA of the CDR3 is TGTGCCAGCAGCTTGTCCTGGGGCGAGGGCACTGAAGCTTTCTTT. Translated: CASSLSWGEGTEAFF. The full variable domain, with the rest looked up from reference TRBV7-9 and TRBJ1-1, is DTGVSQNPRHKITKRGQNVTFRCDPISEHNRLYWYRQTLGQGPEFLTYFQNEAQLEKSRLLSDRFSAERPKGSFSTLEIQRTEQGDSAMYLCASSLSWGEGTEAFFGQGTRLTVV.

As for this clone: With a much larger clone just one base away, this may be a read error. The chain carries TRBV6-4 and TRBJ2-2; tentatively, D is TRBD1 (6 bases). This CDR3 is built from 13 residues. The V and J ends lost 4 bases and 3 bases respectively, with 6 bases between them. Per the germline V gene, CDR1 is MRHNA and CDR2 is SNTAGT. The chain's CDR3 is CASSAGDTGELFF. The DNA for the CDR3 is TGTGCCAGCAGTGCAGGGGACACCGGGGAGCTGTTTTTT.

This clone was counted only a few times. V usage is TRBV6-1 and J usage is TRBJ1-5; D is uncertain. The germline V gene has CDR1 MNHNS and CDR2 SASEGT. V was pared by 4 bases and J by 0 bases, with 7 bases between. The CDR3 has 14 residues. Here the CDR3 DNA reads TGTGCCAGCAGTGCGAACGGTAGCAATCAGCCCCAGCATTTT. Protein product: CASSANGSNQPQHF.

This clone was detected a few times. This sample includes further DNA sequences coding for the same CDR3. This chain links TRBV30 with TRBJ1-1; D unclear. With 2 bases removed from V and 1 base from J, the gap between germline ends came to 8 bases. This CDR3 region has 13 residues. In germline, CDR1 is GTSNPN, CDR2 SVGIG (reference sequence). CDR3 coding DNA: TGTGCCTGGAGTCGGACGGGGAACACTGAAGCTTTCTTT. This encodes CAWSRTGNTEAFF.

This chain uses TRBV10-3 with TRBJ2-1; D uncertain. The CDR3 has 15 amino acids. CDR1 is ENHRY and CDR2 is SYGVKD in the germline V gene. V was trimmed by 3 bases and J by 0 bases, leaving 9 bases between them. This chain's CDR3 is CAISDATPSYNEQFF. The CDR3 region has the DNA TGTGCCATCAGTGATGCGACTCCCTCCTACAATGAGCAGTTCTTC.

This rearrangement joins TRBV25-1 to TRBJ1-1; D is unclear. The V and J ends lost 8 bases and 1 base respectively, with 11 bases between them. Per the germline V gene, CDR1 is MGHDK and CDR2 is SYGVNS. This CDR3 region has 13 residues. CDR3 nucleotide sequence: TGTGCCAGCTTAGGACTGTGGAACACTGAAGCTTTCTTT. Its protein is CASLGLWNTEAFF.

V gene TRBV5-5 combines with J gene TRBJ1-6; D ambiguous. The germline CDR1 and CDR2 sequences are SGHKS and YYEKEE (reference sequence). Trimming removed 4 bases at V and 3 bases at J, with 14 bases between. The CDR3 length is 16 residues. CDR3 bases: TGTGCCAGCAGCCTGGCGGGTAACCTCTATAATTCACCCCTCCACTTT. Its protein is CASSLAGNLYNSPLHF.

The rearrangement uses TRBV19 and TRBJ2-2; D possibly corresponds to TRBD2 (5 bases). Trimming stripped 7 bases from V and 0 bases from J, with 15 bases between. CDR3 size: 16 residues. Germline assignment: CDR1 LNHDA and CDR2 SQIVND (reference sequence). The DNA of the CDR3 is TGTGCCAGTAAAACGTGGGGAGCGGCGAACACCGGGGAGCTGTTTTTT. It specifies CASKTWGAANTGELFF.

Comments on this clone: This may arise from a read error, as a much more abundant clone is one base away. This same CDR3 is encoded by further DNA sequences in the sample. The chain couples TRBV7-2 to TRBJ1-3, with TRBD1 matching over 7 bases. Germline trimming cut 6 bases from V and 2 bases from J; bases unmatched to any gene: 7. CDR1 SGHTA and CDR2 FQGNSA come from the germline V gene. This CDR3 spans 15 amino acids. The CDR3 loop reads CASSLTGATGNTIYF. CDR3 DNA sequence: TGTGCCAGCAGTTTAACAGGGGCCACTGGAAACACCATATATTTT.

The genes are TRBV5-4 and TRBJ1-5, with unresolved D. Trimming stripped 2 bases from V and 6 bases from J, with 9 bases between. The CDR3 spans 13 residues. Per the germline V gene, CDR1 is SGHNT and CDR2 is YYREEE (reference sequence). In DNA form, the CDR3 reads TGTGCCAGCAGCTTCAAAGGGTTTCAGCCCCAGCATTTT. Its protein is CASSFKGFQPQHF.

This clone turned up a few times. The gene calls are TRBV7-7 and TRBJ2-1; weak D call: TRBD2 (5 bases). The CDR3 runs 14 residues. Deletions cut 5 bases from V and 2 bases from J, with 10 bases between. Germline V gene data show CDR1 as SSHAT and CDR2 as FNYEAQ (reference sequence). CDR3 region: CASSRDGAYNEQFF. CDR3 nucleotides: TGTGCCAGCAGCCGCGACGGGGCCTACAATGAGCAGTTCTTC.

V and J are TRBV6-1 and TRBJ2-3; 10 nucleotides match TRBD1. J lost 1 base, V lost 6 bases, and 4 bases had no gene match. The CDR3 loop spans 15 amino acids. Germline CDR1 MNHNS, CDR2 SASEGT. DNA for the CDR3: TGTGCCAGCAGACCTGGGACAGGGGGCACAGATACGCAGTATTTT. As protein: CASRPGTGGTDTQYF.

Details on this clone: A much larger clone lies one base from this, so it may be a read error. The rearrangement joins TRBV11-3 to TRBJ2-2; D is ambiguous. With 7 bases removed from V and 7 bases from J, the gap between germline ends came to 10 bases. The CDR3 covers 12 residues. CDR1 is SGHNT, CDR2 YENEEA, per germline. CDR3 nucleotides: TGTGCCAGCAACCAAGCCCTCGGGGAGCTGTTTTTT. Amino acids: CASNQALGELFF.